This T cell receptor beta chain was observed in a study of shared clonotypes between healthy human individuals. Sequenced by immunoSEQ multiplex PCR; TCRdb stores in-frame clones only, minus some. The sample includes about half a million clones, approximately 77% of them seen just once. The CDR3 runs to 13 residues. V lost 8 bases, J lost 4 bases, and 13 bases lay in between. CDR1 is SNHLY, CDR2 FYNNEI, per germline. The clonotype originates from a woman aged 35 to 49 in good health. Some clones in this sample may be carry-over from other donors' samples. V and J are TRBV2 and TRBJ2-3; D is ambiguous. Sequencing was performed on PBMCs. CDR3 coding DNA: TGTGCCAGCCACCGTCTTACGGCAGATACGCAGTATTTT. This gives the protein CASHRLTADTQYF.